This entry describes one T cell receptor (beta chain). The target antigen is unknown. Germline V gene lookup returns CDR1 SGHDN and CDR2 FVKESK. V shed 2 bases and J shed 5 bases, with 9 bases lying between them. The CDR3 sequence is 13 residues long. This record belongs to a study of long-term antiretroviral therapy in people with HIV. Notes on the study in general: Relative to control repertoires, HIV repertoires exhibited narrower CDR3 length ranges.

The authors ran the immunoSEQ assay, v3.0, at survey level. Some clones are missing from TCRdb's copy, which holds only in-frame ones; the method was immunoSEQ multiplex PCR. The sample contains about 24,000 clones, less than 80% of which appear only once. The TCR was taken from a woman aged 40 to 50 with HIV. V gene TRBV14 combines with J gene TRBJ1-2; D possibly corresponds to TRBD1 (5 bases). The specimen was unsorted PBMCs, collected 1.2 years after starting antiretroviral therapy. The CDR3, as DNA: TGTGCCAGCAGCCAATCTAGACAGTATGGCTACACCTTC. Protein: CASSQSRQYGYTF.